Here is one TCR beta chain with its context. The sample belongs to a study of T cells after yellow fever vaccination. TCRdb reanalysed the 5' RACE reads using MiXCR and keeps one entry per CDR3 protein. Here the sample spans 240,000 or so distinct CDR3 sequences, about 7.1% being singletons. This TCR came from a man between 25 and 39 years old who received the YFV17D yellow fever vaccine. Source: CD4+ T cells sorted from PBMCs, taken 15 days after the yellow fever booster vaccination.

As DNA, the CDR3 is TGCAGTGCTATGACAGGGGGCTCCTACAATGAGCAGTTCTTC. Translating gives CSAMTGGSYNEQFF. The rearrangement uses TRBV20-1 and TRBJ2-1, with 9 positions matching TRBD1. This CDR3 spans 14 amino acids. The V and J ends lost 4 bases and 0 bases, in that order; junction bases with no gene match: 1. CDR1 DFQATT and CDR2 SNEGSKA come from the germline V gene (reference sequence).